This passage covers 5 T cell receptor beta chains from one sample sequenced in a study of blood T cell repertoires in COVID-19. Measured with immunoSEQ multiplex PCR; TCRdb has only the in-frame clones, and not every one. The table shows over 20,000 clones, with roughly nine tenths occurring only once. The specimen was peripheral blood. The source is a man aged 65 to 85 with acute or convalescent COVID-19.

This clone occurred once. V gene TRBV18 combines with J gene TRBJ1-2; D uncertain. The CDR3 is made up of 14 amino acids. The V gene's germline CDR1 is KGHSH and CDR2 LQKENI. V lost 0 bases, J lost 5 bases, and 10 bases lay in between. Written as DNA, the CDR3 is TGTGCCAGCTCACCACCGGTTGGAGGTTATGGCTACACCTTC. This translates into CASSPPVGGYGYTF.

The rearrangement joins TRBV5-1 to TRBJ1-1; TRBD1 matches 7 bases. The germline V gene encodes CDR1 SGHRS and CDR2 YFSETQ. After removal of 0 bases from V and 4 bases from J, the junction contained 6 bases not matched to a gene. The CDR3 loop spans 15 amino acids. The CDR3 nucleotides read TGCGCCAGCAGCTTGGACCGACAGGGAGGCACTGAAGCTTTCTTT. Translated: CASSLDRQGGTEAFF.

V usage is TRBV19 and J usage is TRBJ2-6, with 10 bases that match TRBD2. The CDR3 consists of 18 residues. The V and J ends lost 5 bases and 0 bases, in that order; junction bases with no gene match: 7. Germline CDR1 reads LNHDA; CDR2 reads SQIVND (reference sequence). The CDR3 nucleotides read TGTGCCAGTAGTGTTATGGGACTAGCGAACTCTGGGGCCAACGTCCTGACTTTC. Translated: CASSVMGLANSGANVLTF.

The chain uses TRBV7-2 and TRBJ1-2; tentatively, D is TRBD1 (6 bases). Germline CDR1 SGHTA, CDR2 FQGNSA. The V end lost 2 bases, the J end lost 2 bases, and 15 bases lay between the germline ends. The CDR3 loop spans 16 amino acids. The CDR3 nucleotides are TGTGCCAGCAGCTTAAGTGGCGTTCAGGGGAACTATGGCTACACCTTC. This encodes CASSLSGVQGNYGYTF. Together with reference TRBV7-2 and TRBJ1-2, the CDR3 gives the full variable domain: GAGVSQSPSNKVTEKGKDVELRCDPISGHTALYWYRQSLGQGLEFLIYFQGNSAPDKSGLPSDRFSAERTGGSVSTLTIQRTQQEDSAVYLCASSLSGVQGNYGYTFGSGTRLTVV.

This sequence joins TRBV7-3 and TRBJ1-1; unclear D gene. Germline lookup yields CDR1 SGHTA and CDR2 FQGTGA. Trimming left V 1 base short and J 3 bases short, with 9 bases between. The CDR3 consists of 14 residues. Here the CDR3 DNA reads TGTGCCAGCAGCTTAAACGCAGACTACACTGAAGCTTTCTTT. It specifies CASSLNADYTEAFF.